This record concerns one TCR beta chain sequence. The target antigen is unknown. This entry belongs to a study of PD-1 blockade in classical Hodgkin lymphoma. Study at large: A 3 mg/kg intravenous dose of nivolumab was received by patients every 2 weeks. General observations from the study: Partial responders and progressors had significantly lower baseline TCR diversity. Patients starting nivolumab less than 1 year after ASCT had lower diversity and were excluded from later analyses.

Trimming removed 0 bases at V and 1 base at J, with 6 bases between. The CDR3 contains 15 residues. The germline gives CDR1 MGHRA, CDR2 YSYEKL. TCRdb keeps only in-frame clones here, not all; method: immunoSEQ multiplex PCR. The sample consists of approximately 90,000 clones, nearly 95% of them appearing once. Relapse after autologous stem cell transplantation occurred in every patient, and brentuximab vedotin exposure varied. The sequences come from peripheral blood mononuclear cells (PBMCs), collected before the second cycle of nivolumab. This receptor was obtained from a human donor with classical Hodgkin lymphoma. The chain carries TRBV4-1 and TRBJ2-2, with D perhaps assigned TRBD1 or TRBD2 (5 bases each). The CDR3 is CASSQERGNTGELFF. For the CDR3, the DNA is TGCGCCAGCAGCCAAGAGAGGGGGAACACCGGGGAGCTGTTTTTT.